This T cell receptor (beta chain) was identified during a study of blood T cell repertoires in COVID-19. For the study at large: COVID-19 samples from acute and convalescent phases originated in the United States, Italy and Spain.

How the authors handled the data: Amplification with reference gene primers provided the estimates of nucleated cell counts. Profiling relied on immunoSEQ multiplex PCR, and the TCRdb table lists in-frame clones only, not all of them. V and J calls plus clone size are reproduced from that table; the DNA served to infer D and trimming. The sample gives roughly 250,000 clones, roughly 81% of which show up once; around 0.97% is in the top ten. Trimming removed 1 base at V and 2 bases at J, with 11 bases between. The germline CDR1 and CDR2 sequences are SGHAT and FQNNGV. This CDR3 contains 15 residues. The gene calls are TRBV11-2 and TRBJ2-5; the D gene is possibly TRBD1 (5 bases). The sequenced sample consisted of peripheral blood. The TCR sequence derives from a man aged 35-49 years with acute or convalescent COVID-19. CDR3 nucleotide sequence: TGTGCCAGCAGCTTAGGGGGCGTACCACAAGAGACCCAGTACTTC. Translation: CASSLGGVPQETQYF. Full variable domain (outside the CDR3, taken from reference TRBV11-2 and TRBJ2-5): EAGVAQSPRYKIIEKRQSVAFWCNPISGHATLYWYQQILGQGPKLLIQFQNNGVVDDSQLPKDRFSAERLKGVDSTLKIQPAKLEDSAVYLCASSLGGVPQETQYFGPGTRLLVL.